This entry features one TCR beta chain sequence. Its target antigen remains unknown. One base away there is no much larger clone; base qualities are not given. Each donor gave one peripheral blood draw, approximately 100 mL on average, collected into heparinised tubes. Naive, central memory, regulatory and stem cell-like memory CD4+ T cells were sorted on a BD FACSAria II using a panel including CD45RO, CCR7, CD25, CD127, CD95 and CD27. All sorted populations exceeded 95% purity. PBMCs were separated immediately by Lymphoprep density gradient centrifugation and were stained directly, without being cultured. Samples were stained and sorted in pairs, with one healthy donor and one patient per experiment, so that batch effects were minimized. The germline V gene encodes CDR1 LGHNT and CDR2 FRNRAP. Trimming takes 3 bases from V and 6 bases from J, and the germline ends sit 10 bases apart. Counted from cysteine to phenylalanine, this CDR3 has 13 amino acids. Kept here is only the CDR3 DNA, which spans 39 bases and is read in frame from base 1.

This specimen comes from a study of beta chain features in type 1 diabetes (dated by TCRdb to 2017 to 2018). About the full investigation: Patients and healthy donors did not differ in mean age, gender distribution, total cell number or subset yield. A total of about 110 million sorted cells were examined across all samples, and the number of cells per subset was strongly correlated with RNA yield. The study compared TCRB repertoires of sorted circulating CD4+ T cell subsets between recently diagnosed type 1 diabetes patients and matched healthy donors. Regulatory and stem cell-like memory subsets were isolated from only 8 patients and roughly 8 healthy donors, whereas naive and central memory subsets came from all 30 or so donors. Here is what the overall study found, with its caveats: Because cDNA rather than genomic DNA was sequenced, highly expressing activated cells could have been over-represented, although no difference in activation and CD3 levels was found between groups. Because small numbers of individuals were included in the HLA sub-analyses, any influence of HLA type on TCRB rearrangement was left unresolved. Naive, central memory and regulatory TCRB repertoires appeared more similar among patients than among healthy donors. PCR might favor shorter templates, but patient and control samples were amplified and corrected together, so any skew would affect both groups equally. At VDJ recombination sites, patients with type 1 diabetes made fewer insertions and deleted more nucleotides, a pattern implying thymic rearrangement abnormalities. Type 1 diabetes patients showed a moderate but significant shortening of TCRB CDR3 length in all four CD4+ subsets.

The High Capacity cDNA Reverse Transcription Kit was used to reverse transcribe all of the isolated RNA, meaning that expressed TCRB transcripts were what got sequenced. Deep immunoSEQ sequencing was performed on naive, central memory and regulatory T cell samples, with an average of roughly 4 million total reads per sample. Sorted cells were lysed in RLT buffer, and RNA was extracted using DNase-treated RNeasy Micro or Mini kits according to cell number. Each cell subset was processed on its own to prevent cross-contamination, while patient and healthy donor samples were processed together. The immunoSEQ multiplex PCR was used to amplify TCRB sequences from cDNA, yielding 87-bp fragments that span the CDR3 region. Sequencing of the amplicons was performed on the Illumina HiSeq platform. Regarding the original processing steps: PCR bias was corrected computationally using synthetic template baselines, and reads within Hamming distance 2 were collapsed, with unmergeable singletons discarded. By aligning reads against IMGT, V, D and J genes, CDR3 length, and insertions or deletions at six rearrangement sites were assigned. Within each subset, clonotype counts were normalized to sorted cell number, and only after that were true diversity and Gini coefficients computed with the tcR R package. Repertoire sharing was quantified using the overlap coefficient calculated on TCRB nucleotide sequences. Out-of-frame TCRB sequences from naive cells were analyzed to stand in for the pre-selection repertoire. The table was pulled from immuneACCESS by TCRdb, which kept in-frame rearrangements only. Such tables lose some clones; where checked, under half of the loss comes from unresolved V genes, and the rest has no known cause. Clone size and V and J calls were adopted from that table, with D and trimming inferred from the DNA. This sample holds nearly 250,000 clones; 68% were observed only once. The ten most abundant clones make up approximately 0.053% of the sample.

The rearrangement combines TRBV12-5 with TRBJ2-3, with an unclear D gene assignment. The clonotype comes from a man aged 30-40 years in good health. The sequencing input was naive CD4+ T cells from blood. The cell subset or site label, as the study defines it: true naive CD4+ T cells. The CDR3 corresponds to CASGLEYSDTQYF. The bases are TGTGCTAGTGGTTTAGAATACTCGGATACGCAGTATTTT.